This TCR beta chain was captured by sequencing in a study of T cell responses to AZD1222 COVID-19 vaccine. At the level of the study: Pooling covered second doses at about 4 or about 12 weeks.

Points on this clone: Its specificity is unknown.

Study results and limitations: Regions 160-218 and 743-854 dominated among vaccine-associated CD4 TCRs spanning spike. The study found Spike-specific TCR breadth and depth rose after two AZD1222 doses.

TCRdb's table, derived via immunoSEQ multiplex PCR, lists solely in-frame clones and lacks some. There are some 150,000 clones in the sample; roughly 90% occur only once, and 1.5% to 2% lies in the top ten. This CDR3 comprises 16 residues. Germline CDR1 reads SEHNR; CDR2 reads FQNEAQ (reference sequence). V lost 1 base, J lost 8 bases, and 20 bases lay in between. This receptor was obtained from an adult in good health. This chain uses TRBV7-9 with TRBJ1-2; perhaps TRBD1 as D (5 bases). The sample in question was peripheral blood, obtained on day 0 of AZD1222 vaccination. As DNA, the CDR3 is TGTGCCAGCAGCTTAGTTCCCTCGGACACCTCCACGGGCTACACCTTC. Amino acid sequence: CASSLVPSDTSTGYTF.